This passage covers 10 T cell receptor beta chains from one sample sequenced in a study of cytomegalovirus exposure and HLA in healthy donors. PCR used 60 Vbeta primers and 13 Jbeta primers. The method was immunoSEQ multiplex PCR; TCRdb's version includes in-frame clones alone and lacks a portion of them. The data contain roughly 100,000 clones, approximately 72% of them singletons. Sequenced: PBMCs. The receptors derive from a man between 18 and 29 years old in good health and CMV-seropositive.

The chain recombines TRBV19 with TRBJ2-5, with 8 bases lining up with TRBD1. Germline V gene sequence: CDR1 LNHDA, CDR2 SQIVND (reference sequence). Trimming at V came to 3 bases and at J to 2 bases, leaving 5 bases not matched to a gene. The CDR3 is 15 amino acids. In DNA form, the CDR3 reads TGTGCCAGTAGTATCTTCGGACAGGGACAAGAGACCCAGTACTTC. This translates into CASSIFGQGQETQYF.

In its sample, this clone was seen a few times. This sequence joins TRBV27 and TRBJ2-2; TRBD2 aligns across 9 bases. Germline V gives CDR1 MNHEY, CDR2 SMNVEV (reference sequence). This CDR3 is built from 16 residues. The J segment lost 7 bases and the V segment lost 3 bases, leaving 9 bases of the junction unmatched. The CDR3: CASSFPSGGIGGELFF. The CDR3 DNA sequence: TGTGCCAGCAGTTTTCCAAGCGGGGGGATAGGCGGGGAGCTGTTTTTT.

V gene TRBV5-8 combines with J gene TRBJ2-1; D possibly corresponds to TRBD1 (6 bases). Deletions cut 6 bases from V and 6 bases from J, with 19 bases between. CDR3 length: 15 residues. CDR1 is SGHTS and CDR2 is YDEGEE in the germline V gene. CDR3 nucleotides: TGTGCCAGCACCTATGACAGGTGGACGGGCAATGAGCAGTTCTTC. This sequence encodes CASTYDRWTGNEQFF.

This rearrangement joins TRBV27 to TRBJ1-5; no definite D call. Trimming cost V 2 bases and J 6 bases, with 8 bases left between them. CDR3 length: 13 residues. Germline V gives CDR1 MNHEY, CDR2 SMNVEV (reference sequence). The CDR3 spells CASSLRAGQPQHF. DNA for the CDR3: TGTGCCAGCAGTTTAAGAGCGGGTCAGCCCCAGCATTTT.

The chain is built from TRBV9 and TRBJ2-7; 7 bases line up with TRBD2. This CDR3 comprises 17 residues. Trimming removed 0 bases from V and 4 bases from J; junction bases left unmatched: 13. The germline V gene has CDR1 SGDLS and CDR2 YYNGEE. The CDR3, as DNA: TGTGCCAGCAGCGTAGCTCCTAAGGTGGGAGCGGGGTACGAGCAGTACTTC. Its translation is CASSVAPKVGAGYEQYF. Supplemented by reference TRBV9 and TRBJ2-7, the full variable domain reads DSGVTQTPKHLITATGQRVTLRCSPRSGDLSVYWYQQSLDQGLQFLIQYYNGEERAKGNILERFSAQQFPDLHSELNLSSLELGDSALYFCASSVAPKVGAGYEQYFGPGTRLTVT.

This clone was observed once. V gene TRBV2 combines with J gene TRBJ2-2; the match to TRBD1 covers 8 bases. Unmatched junction bases numbered 5, after V lost 8 bases and J lost 6 bases. The V gene's germline CDR1 is SNHLY and CDR2 FYNNEI. The CDR3 totals 13 residues. The CDR3 protein is CASDRGVSGELFF. CDR3 in DNA: TGTGCCAGCGACAGGGGTGTTTCCGGGGAGCTGTTTTTT.

The gene calls are TRBV15 and TRBJ2-7; TRBD1 agrees at 10 bases. The trim removed 4 bases at V and 3 bases at J, leaving 12 bases unmatched. Germline V CDR1 and CDR2: LNHNV, YYDKDF (reference sequence). This CDR3 spans 17 amino acids. The CDR3 DNA follows: TGTGCCACCAGCAAAACCCAGTGGACAGGGGGTAACTACGAGCAGTACTTC. This sequence encodes CATSKTQWTGGNYEQYF.

This clone was detected a few times. V and J are TRBV6-5 and TRBJ2-5; maybe TRBD2 (5 bases). Germline CDR1 and CDR2: MNHEY and SVGAGI. The CDR3 totals 12 residues. Trimming pared 10 bases from V and 1 base from J, leaving 10 bases between. The CDR3 sequence is CANRLSQETQYF. The CDR3 DNA is TGTGCCAACCGACTAAGCCAAGAGACCCAGTACTTC.

This clone was seen a single time. V and J are TRBV2 and TRBJ2-7, with D perhaps TRBD1 (6 bases). Germline V gene sequence: CDR1 SNHLY, CDR2 FYNNEI. This CDR3 contains 13 residues. The V end lost 4 bases, the J end lost 2 bases, and 9 bases lay between the germline ends. Here the CDR3 reads CASSAQGTYEQYF. DNA of the CDR3: TGTGCCAGCAGTGCTCAGGGGACCTACGAGCAGTACTTC.

The genes are TRBV2 and TRBJ1-5; TRBD1 matches 7 bases. The germline V gene has CDR1 SNHLY and CDR2 FYNNEI. The CDR3 loop spans 13 amino acids. Germline trimming cut 4 bases from V and 7 bases from J; bases unmatched to any gene: 4. In nucleotides, the CDR3 is TGTGCCAGCAGTGTCGGCAGGGGGCAGCCCCAGCATTTT. Its protein product is CASSVGRGQPQHF.